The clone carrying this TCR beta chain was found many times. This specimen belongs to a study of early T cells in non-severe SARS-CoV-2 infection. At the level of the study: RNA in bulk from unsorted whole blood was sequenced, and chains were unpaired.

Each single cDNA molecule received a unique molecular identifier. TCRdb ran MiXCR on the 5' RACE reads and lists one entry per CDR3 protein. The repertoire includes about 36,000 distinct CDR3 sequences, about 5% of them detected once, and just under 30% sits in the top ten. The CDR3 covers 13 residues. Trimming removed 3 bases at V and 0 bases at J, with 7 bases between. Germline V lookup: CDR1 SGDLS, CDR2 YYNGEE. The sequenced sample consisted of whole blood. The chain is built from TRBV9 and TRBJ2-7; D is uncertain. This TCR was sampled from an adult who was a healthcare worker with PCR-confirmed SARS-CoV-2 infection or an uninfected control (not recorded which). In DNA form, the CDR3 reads TGTGCCAGCAGCGCCGCAAGCTCCTACGAGCAGTACTTC. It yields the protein CASSAASSYEQYF.